The rows below give T cell receptor beta chains drawn from one sample of a study of OX40 agonist ivuxolimab in advanced cancers. The table came from immunoSEQ multiplex PCR; TCRdb's copy has only in-frame clones and leaves some out. Of tens of thousands of clones listed, approximately 86% are singletons. This specimen was CD4+ or CD8+ T cells sorted from blood, taken in a trial of the OX40 agonist ivuxolimab. All receptors come from an adult with an advanced solid tumor such as melanoma, head and neck, liver or kidney cancer. Both conserved end residues are part of each CDR3. D genes are given only for firm matches. Clone sizes are given selectively: once, few, many, or a class where the clone is expanded.

once,NA,TRBV4-1,TRBJ2-7,CASSQGLSYEQYF
NA,NA,TRBV7-8,TRBJ2-7,CASSSVSQPYEQYF
few,NA,TRBV6-5,TRBJ2-7,CASSYAGTGYEQYF
NA,NA,TRBV28,TRBJ2-5,CASSSPRWVGVLGETQYF
NA,NA,TRBV6-1,TRBJ2-7,CASSEVVSSYEQYF
NA,NA,TRBV5-1,TRBJ1-1,CASSLKVDYTEAFF
NA,NA,TRBV27,TRBJ1-2,CASRSRGSQNYGYTF
NA,NA,TRBV7-6,TRBJ1-2,CASSLAGSLYGYTF
NA,NA,TRBV9,TRBJ2-6,CASSVDRISGANVLTF
NA,TRBD1,TRBV7-9,TRBJ1-5,CASSPPTGDQPQHF
NA,TRBD1,TRBV6-5,TRBJ1-2,CASSSDRAEANYGYTF
NA,NA,TRBV10-3,TRBJ2-7,CAIRGDSYEQYF
NA,NA,TRBV6-1,TRBJ1-2,CASSDQHRNNYGYTF
NA,NA,TRBV6-5,TRBJ1-4,CASRPAYNEKLFF
NA,NA,TRBV11-2,TRBJ2-1,CASSLEEFNEQFF
NA,NA,TRBV7-7,TRBJ2-3,CASSLAAAHQTDTQYF
NA,NA,TRBV7-2,TRBJ1-4,CASSLPDSPNEKLFF
NA,NA,TRBV5-4,TRBJ1-4,CASSLGADEKLFF
NA,NA,TRBV5-6,TRBJ1-1,CASSLGTNTEAFF
once,NA,TRBV2,TRBJ2-1,CASPSTPTLGNEQFF
NA,TRBD2,TRBV28,TRBJ2-7,CASRQTSGGIYEQYF
few,NA,TRBV11-3,TRBJ2-2,CASSLWGATGELFF
few,TRBD1,TRBV7-9,TRBJ2-7,CASSLEGGGYEQYF
NA,NA,TRBV29-1,TRBJ2-7,CSVEKGYQQYF
NA,NA,TRBV7-2,TRBJ2-7,CASSLMGGNEQYF
NA,NA,TRBV11-3,TRBJ2-5,CASSPGINQETQYF
NA,TRBD1,TRBV13,TRBJ1-1,CASSPRGTEAFF
NA,NA,TRBV27,TRBJ2-2,CASSLSDGLANTGELFF